This T cell receptor (beta chain) was identified in a study of metastatic and nonmetastatic thyroid tumors. Trimming pared 6 bases from V and 2 bases from J, leaving 10 bases between. The CDR3 runs to 14 residues. Looked up from germline, CDR1 is SGHAT and CDR2 is FQNNGV. None of the patients had undergone any treatment ahead of thyroid surgery. Through MiXCR, TCRdb re-clonotyped the PCR reads. Among roughly 70,000 clones, about 17% were seen once, and the ten largest hold over 10%. The source material was blood. The sequence derives from a female donor with papillary thyroid cancer or a benign thyroid nodule (not recorded which). Some clones in this sample may be carry-over from other donors' samples. The chain links TRBV11-2 to TRBJ2-2; possible D gene TRBD2, 6 bases. CDR3 residues: CASRGRINTGELFF. CDR3 nucleotides: TGTGCCAGCAGAGGGAGGATTAACACCGGGGAGCTGTTTTTT.